This TCR beta chain was observed in a study of blood T cell repertoires in COVID-19. In the original workflow: Counts of nucleated cells, estimated from reference gene primer amplification, were obtained. The protocol was immunoSEQ multiplex PCR, while the TCRdb copy is restricted to in-frame clones and leaves out a portion. Clonal size and the V and J genes are those of that table, whereas D and trimming came from the DNA. The repertoire includes approximately 490,000 clones, around 90% of them detected once, and about 0.7% sits in the top ten. Participants were placed into cohorts based on the clinical history they reported. The sequence derives from a woman younger than 35 who had recovered from COVID-19. The source material was PBMCs or T cells enriched from blood (not recorded which).

The CDR3 protein is CATRVVGAYNYGYTF. In DNA form, the CDR3 reads TGTGCCACGAGGGTGGTGGGGGCCTATAACTATGGCTACACCTTC. The chain joins TRBV24-1 to TRBJ1-2, with D possibly being TRBD1 (6 bases). Between the trimmed V and J ends, which lost 10 bases and 1 base, there was a span of 18 bases. The germline V gene has CDR1 KGHDR and CDR2 SFDVKD. CDR3 length: 15 residues.